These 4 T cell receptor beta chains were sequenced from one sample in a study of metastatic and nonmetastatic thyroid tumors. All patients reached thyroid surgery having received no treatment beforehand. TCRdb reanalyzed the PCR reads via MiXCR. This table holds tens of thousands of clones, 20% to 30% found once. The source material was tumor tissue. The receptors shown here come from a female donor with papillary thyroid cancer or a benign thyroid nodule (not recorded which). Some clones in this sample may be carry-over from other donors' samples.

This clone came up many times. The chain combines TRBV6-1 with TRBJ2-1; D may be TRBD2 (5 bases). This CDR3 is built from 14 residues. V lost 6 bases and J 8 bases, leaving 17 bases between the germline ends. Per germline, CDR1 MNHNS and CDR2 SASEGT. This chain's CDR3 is CASSNSGLLDEQFF. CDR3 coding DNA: TGTGCCAGCAGCAACAGCGGCCTCTTGGATGAGCAGTTCTTC.

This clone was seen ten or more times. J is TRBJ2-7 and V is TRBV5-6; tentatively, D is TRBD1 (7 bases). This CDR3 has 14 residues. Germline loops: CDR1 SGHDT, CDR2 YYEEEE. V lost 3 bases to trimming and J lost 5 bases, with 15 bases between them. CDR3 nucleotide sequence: TGTGCCAGCAGCTCCCAGGGGGGAAACCACGAGCAGTACTTC. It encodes CASSSQGGNHEQYF.

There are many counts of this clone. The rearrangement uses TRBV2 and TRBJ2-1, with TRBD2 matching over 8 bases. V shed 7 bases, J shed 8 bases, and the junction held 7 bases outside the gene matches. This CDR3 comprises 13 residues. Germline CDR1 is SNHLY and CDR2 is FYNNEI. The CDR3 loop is CASTLGLADEQFF. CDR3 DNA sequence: TGTGCCAGCACCTTAGGACTAGCCGATGAGCAGTTCTTC.

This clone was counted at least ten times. CDR3 amino acids: CASSLKGGGAGETQYF. Written as DNA, the CDR3 is TGTGCCAGCAGTTTAAAGGGCGGGGGGGCGGGGGAGACCCAGTACTTC. V usage is TRBV28 and J usage is TRBJ2-5; 9 bases map to TRBD2. The CDR3 is 16 residues long. Unmatched junction bases numbered 9, after V lost 2 bases and J lost 5 bases. Germline V gene lookup returns CDR1 MDHEN and CDR2 SYDVKM.